The 10 T cell receptor beta chains below all came from one sample that was sequenced in a study of blood T cell repertoires in COVID-19. Generated by immunoSEQ multiplex PCR, the TCRdb table keeps only in-frame clones and is missing some. This sample has about 260,000 clones, with around four fifths found just once. Sequencing was done on a sample of peripheral blood. These receptor sequences come from a man aged 60 to 69 with acute or convalescent COVID-19.

The chain employs TRBV9 and TRBJ2-1, with TRBD2 matching 11 bases. The trim removed 2 bases at V and 3 bases at J, leaving 4 bases unmatched. This CDR3 contains 16 residues. Germline V gene lookup returns CDR1 SGDLS and CDR2 YYNGEE. The CDR3 nucleotides are TGTGCCAGCAGCGTTATAGCGGGAGGGTTCTACAATGAGCAGTTCTTC. Its translation: CASSVIAGGFYNEQFF.

The V call is TRBV5-1, the J call TRBJ2-2; 7 positions agree with TRBD2. The CDR3 consists of 16 residues. CDR1 is SGHRS and CDR2 is YFSETQ in the germline V gene. The junction had 8 bases not matched to a gene; V was cut back by 1 base and J by 5 bases. In DNA, the CDR3 is TGCGCCAGCAGCTTGAGCGGGGAGGCCACGACCGGGGAGCTGTTTTTT. Protein: CASSLSGEATTGELFF.

The chain links TRBV9 to TRBJ2-1; 7 nucleotides agree with TRBD1. V trimming: 7 bases; J trimming: 1 base; junction bases outside the gene matches: 5. The germline V gene has CDR1 SGDLS and CDR2 YYNGEE. The CDR3 has 14 residues. The CDR3: CASGQTGSYNEQFF. In DNA form, the CDR3 reads TGTGCCAGCGGGCAGACAGGGTCCTACAATGAGCAGTTCTTC.

This clone showed up just a few times. The V and J genes are TRBV18 and TRBJ2-7; TRBD1 is a possible D gene (6 bases). The germline CDR1 and CDR2 sequences are KGHSH and LQKENI. This CDR3 region has 15 residues. The germline V and J ends were trimmed by 5 bases and 3 bases, with 17 bases remaining between them. The CDR3 protein is CASSFSSGHLYEQYF. CDR3 DNA: TGTGCCAGCTCATTTTCCTCGGGACACCTCTACGAGCAGTACTTC. Combining the CDR3 with reference TRBV18 and TRBJ2-7 gives the whole variable domain NAGVMQNPRHLVRRRGQEARLRCSPMKGHSHVYWYRQLPEEGLKFMVYLQKENIIDESGMPKERFSAEFPKEGPSILRIQQVVRGDSAAYFCASSFSSGHLYEQYFGPGTRLTVT.

V is TRBV28 and J is TRBJ1-3; 8 nucleotides line up with TRBD1. CDR1 and CDR2 (germline): MDHEN, SYDVKM. V lost 6 bases, J lost 0 bases, and 1 base stayed unmatched. This CDR3 comprises 14 residues. The CDR3 here is CASSGTGSGNTIYF. CDR3 bases: TGTGCCAGCAGCGGGACAGGCTCTGGAAACACCATATATTTT.

This sequence joins TRBV6-5 and TRBJ2-1; 9 positions agree with TRBD2. With 7 bases clipped from V and 8 bases from J, the junction kept 12 bases outside the gene matches. CDR3 length equals 15 residues. Germline loops: CDR1 MNHEY, CDR2 SVGAGI. The CDR3 sequence is CASIPAGGRLDEQFF. In nucleotides, the CDR3 is TGTGCCAGCATTCCGGCGGGGGGGAGGCTGGATGAGCAGTTCTTC.

This chain joins TRBV7-9 and TRBJ2-3; D not certain. Between the trimmed V and J ends, which lost 6 bases and 6 bases, there was a span of 13 bases. This CDR3 spans 13 amino acids. Germline values: CDR1 SEHNR, CDR2 FQNEAQ (reference sequence). The CDR3: CASSPPAWDTQYF. DNA for the CDR3: TGTGCCAGCAGTCCACCAGCGTGGGATACGCAGTATTTT.

V usage is TRBV28 and J usage is TRBJ2-7; 8 bases align to TRBD2. Germline trimming cut 5 bases from V and 5 bases from J; bases unmatched to any gene: 5. The CDR3 consists of 13 residues. Germline V gene lookup returns CDR1 MDHEN and CDR2 SYDVKM. The CDR3 DNA reads TGTGCCAGCAGTCCCGGGAGGGTCAACGAGCAGTACTTC. This gives the protein CASSPGRVNEQYF.

Many counts were recorded for this clone. The chain couples TRBV29-1 to TRBJ2-1, with D uncertain. Trimming removed 3 bases from V and 6 bases from J, with 12 bases in between. The CDR3 has 13 amino acids. CDR1 and CDR2 (germline): SQVTM, ANQGSEA. This CDR3 is CSVELVDGNEQFF. The CDR3 DNA follows: TGCAGCGTTGAGCTAGTTGATGGCAATGAGCAGTTCTTC.

The chain recombines TRBV19 with TRBJ2-4; 10 nucleotides align to TRBD1. The V and J ends lost 9 bases and 8 bases, in that order; junction bases with no gene match: 16. Germline V gene lookup returns CDR1 LNHDA and CDR2 SQIVND (reference sequence). This CDR3 contains 16 residues. Here the CDR3 DNA reads TGTGCCAGCAGACGCCGGGACAGGGGTGGTTCAGACATTCAGTACTTC. Translation gives CASRRRDRGGSDIQYF. Variable domain in full (rest from reference TRBV19 and TRBJ2-4): DGGITQSPKYLFRKEGQNVTLSCEQNLNHDAMYWYRQDPGQGLRLIYYSQIVNDFQKGDIAEGYSVSREKKESFPLTVTSAQKNPTAFYLCASRRRDRGGSDIQYFGAGTRLSVL.